This T cell receptor beta chain was recovered during a study of T cell responses to AZD1222 COVID-19 vaccine (dated by TCRdb to about 2021). General notes on the study: A total of 233 trial participants underwent TCR sequencing, of whom nearly 210 had received two doses of AZD1222 and 26 had received two doses of the MenACWY control vaccine. Trial participants were enrolled into age subgroups of 18-55, 56-69 and 70-plus years, which contained approximately 150, 28 and 58 TCR-sequenced participants, respectively. Overall study outcomes, separate from this receptor: In the small 56-69-year group, the increase in depth fell short of significance, most likely because of low power. Conclusions about previously exposed vaccinees are limited because only a handful of AZD1222 recipients were SARS-CoV-2 seropositive at baseline. Vaccine-associated CD4 TCRs spanned the whole spike protein, with dominant responses in regions 160-218 and 743-854. Participants were mostly white British and included more females than males, and it was suggested by the authors that clonal diversity may have been underestimated. Because no samples from the day 14 peak response were available, repertoires could be characterized only after the peak T cell response. After two AZD1222 doses, spike-specific TCR breadth and depth were significantly higher than at day 0 and than in MenACWY recipients. Epitopes outside the regions mutated in the B.1.351 and B.1.1.7 variants were reportedly recognized by nearly half of the unique spike-specific TCRs.

Taken with the paper, the label for time point translates to: about 28 days (+/-7) after the second vaccine dose. AZD1222 recipients given second doses at about 4 weeks or at about 12 weeks were pooled, since spike-specific TCR depth and breadth were not found to differ between the two schedules. Vaccinee samples came from UK trials COV001 and COV002, including a single-blind randomized controlled phase 2/3 trial of AZD1222 (ChAdOx1 nCoV-19) in healthy adults. Trial participant PBMC samples were collected at day 0 and day 28 after the second dose for TCRbeta chain sequencing. The CDR3 regions of human TCRbeta chains were analyzed by immunosequencing. As for how the authors treated the data: Repertoire TCRs were matched against a reference library of SARS-CoV-2-specific TCRs generated with the MIRA antigen-specificity platform. Breadth was defined as the fraction of unique TCRs that were SARS-CoV-2-associated. Depth was defined as the fraction of total T cells that were SARS-CoV-2-associated. Each spike-specific TCR was assigned to its reactive spike region and to a CD4 or CD8 class using the MIRA data. Log10-transformed breadth and depth values were compared by one-way ANOVA with Sidak's multiple comparisons tests. TCRdb retrieved this table from immuneACCESS and kept in-frame rearrangements only. Not all clones are present; in checked studies, unresolved V genes account for under half, and no reason is known for the remainder. Clone size and the V and J calls come from that table; the DNA yielded D and trimming. Present in this sample are about 140,000 clones, approximately 90% of which were seen just once. The biggest ten clones account for about 3.1% of the sample.

As regards this clone: Its antigen remains unidentified. No qualities accompany the bases; no much larger clone lies one base away.

From the cysteine up to the phenylalanine, the CDR3 has a length of 14 residues. The CDR3 DNA has 42 bases and is translated from base 1. CDR1 and CDR2 are drawn from the germline V gene: SGHTA, FQGNSA. The V end loses 2 bases and the J end loses 3 bases, and a stretch of 10 bases separates them. Sequencing used peripheral blood, obtained 28 days after the second AZD1222 dose. The rearrangement combines TRBV7-2 with TRBJ1-2; the D gene assignment is ambiguous. The sequence was obtained from an adult who received the AZD1222 COVID-19 vaccine. In nucleotides, the sequence is TGTGCCAGCAGCTTATGGTCAGATTACTATGGCTACACCTTC. This is translated as CASSLWSDYYGYTF.